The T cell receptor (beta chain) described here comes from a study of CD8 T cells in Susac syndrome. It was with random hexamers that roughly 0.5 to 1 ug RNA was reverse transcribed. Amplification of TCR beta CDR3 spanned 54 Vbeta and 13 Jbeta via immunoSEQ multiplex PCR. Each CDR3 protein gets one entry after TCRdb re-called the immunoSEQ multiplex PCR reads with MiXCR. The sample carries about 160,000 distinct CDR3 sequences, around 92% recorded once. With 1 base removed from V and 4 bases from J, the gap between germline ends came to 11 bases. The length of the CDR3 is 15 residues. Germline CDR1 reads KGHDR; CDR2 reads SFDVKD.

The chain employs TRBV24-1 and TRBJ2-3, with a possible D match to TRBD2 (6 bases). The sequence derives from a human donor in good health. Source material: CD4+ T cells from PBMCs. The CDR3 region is CATSDLDGSADTQYF. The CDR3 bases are TGTGCCACCAGTGATTTAGACGGGAGCGCAGATACGCAGTATTTT.